A single sample is the source of the 27 T cell receptor beta chains below, sequenced in a study of blood T cell repertoires in COVID-19. Here immunoSEQ multiplex PCR was the method, and the copy in TCRdb shows in-frame clones only, minus some. The table includes 450,000 to 600,000 clones, approximately 90% detected once. The source material was PBMCs or T cells enriched from blood (not recorded which). Receptor source: a woman between 18 and 30 years old who had recovered from COVID-19.

The chain is built from TRBV5-1 and TRBJ2-5; 12 nucleotides match TRBD2. The J segment lost 5 bases and the V segment lost 3 bases, leaving 8 bases of the junction unmatched. CDR1 is SGHRS and CDR2 is YFSETQ in the germline V gene. This CDR3 spans 16 amino acids. CDR3 amino acids: CASSSGTSGLGETQYF. The CDR3 region has the DNA TGCGCCAGCAGCTCGGGGACTAGCGGGTTAGGGGAGACCCAGTACTTC.

The chain links TRBV3-1 (or the pseudogene TRBV3-2) to TRBJ1-1; weak D call: TRBD1 (5 bases). This CDR3 has 14 residues. V lost 4 bases and J 2 bases, leaving 11 bases between the germline ends. The germline CDR1 and CDR2 sequences are LGHDT and YNNKEL (reference sequence). CDR3 nucleotide sequence: TGTGCCAGCAGCCTGCCAGGGAAAAACACTGAAGCTTTCTTT. Amino acid sequence: CASSLPGKNTEAFF.

V usage is TRBV6-2 or TRBV6-3 and J usage is TRBJ2-5; 7 bases fit TRBD1. This CDR3 comprises 17 residues. Germline-derived CDR1 and CDR2 are MNHEY and SVGEGT. The ends lost 6 bases at V and 3 bases at J; junction bases unmatched: 16. This chain's CDR3 is CASSKPGNWDSKETQYF. The CDR3 coding sequence is TGTGCCAGCAGCAAACCGGGGAACTGGGACAGTAAAGAGACCCAGTACTTC.

This chain links TRBV25-1 with TRBJ2-2; no clear D gene. The germline V gene has CDR1 MGHDK and CDR2 SYGVNS. Trimming stripped 4 bases from V and 10 bases from J, with 7 bases between. The CDR3 consists of 11 residues. CDR3 in amino acids: CASSAGLELFF. The CDR3 DNA reads as TGTGCCAGCAGTGCAGGATTGGAGCTGTTTTTT.

This clone was counted a few times. The chain recombines TRBV5-1 with TRBJ2-3; 7 nucleotides align to TRBD1. Looked up from germline, CDR1 is SGHRS and CDR2 is YFSETQ. CDR3 size: 14 residues. Unmatched junction bases numbered 3, after V lost 5 bases and J lost 0 bases. CDR3 sequence (DNA): TGCGCCAGCAGGACAGGGATAAGCACAGATACGCAGTATTTT. The encoded protein is CASRTGISTDTQYF.

The rearrangement uses TRBV11-2 and TRBJ2-7; TRBD2 aligns across 12 bases. This CDR3 is 16 amino acids long. Per germline, CDR1 SGHAT and CDR2 FQNNGV. The J segment lost 4 bases and the V segment lost 0 bases, leaving 4 bases of the junction unmatched. This CDR3 is CASSLERLAGVYEQYF. CDR3 DNA sequence: TGTGCCAGCAGCTTAGAAAGACTAGCGGGGGTTTACGAGCAGTACTTC. Looking up the rest from reference TRBV11-2 and TRBJ2-7 gives the full variable domain: EAGVAQSPRYKIIEKRQSVAFWCNPISGHATLYWYQQILGQGPKLLIQFQNNGVVDDSQLPKDRFSAERLKGVDSTLKIQPAKLEDSAVYLCASSLERLAGVYEQYFGPGTRLTVT.

The rearrangement links TRBV10-3 to TRBJ1-2; 9 nucleotides agree with TRBD1. Per the germline V gene, CDR1 is ENHRY and CDR2 is SYGVKD. There are 14 residues in the CDR3. V trimming: 1 base; J trimming: 7 bases; junction bases outside the gene matches: 4. Here the CDR3 reads CAISEFTGGFGYTF. The CDR3 DNA reads as TGTGCCATCAGTGAGTTCACAGGGGGCTTTGGCTACACCTTC.

The chain couples TRBV5-1 to TRBJ2-7; D may be TRBD2 (5 bases). Germline V lookup: CDR1 SGHRS, CDR2 YFSETQ. The V end was cut by 2 bases, the J end by 2 bases, with 17 bases between. This CDR3 has 16 residues. The CDR3 sequence: CASSFGVAEGPYEQYF. CDR3 nucleotide sequence: TGCGCCAGCAGCTTCGGGGTAGCTGAGGGCCCCTACGAGCAGTACTTC.

The chain has TRBV10-2 and TRBJ2-1; no reliable D call. CDR1 WSHSY and CDR2 SAAADI come from the germline V gene. The ends were cut back, 6 bases at V and 5 bases at J, with 20 bases in the middle. This CDR3 is built from 16 residues. DNA for the CDR3: TGCGCCAGCAGGGGCGTCTTAACGAGTTGGGACAATGAGCAGTTCTTC. Its protein product is CASRGVLTSWDNEQFF.

The chain combines TRBV21-1 with TRBJ2-5; the listed D gene, TRBD2, was not tested against the DNA. TRBV21-1 is a pseudogene locus. CDR3 length equals 17 residues. The CDR3 DNA reads TGTGCCAGCAGCAAAGCGTGTCGGGGAGGCGAAGGAGAGACCCAGTACTTC. The encoded protein is CASSKACRGGEGETQYF.

The gene calls are TRBV27 and TRBJ1-2; TRBD1 matches 8 bases. The length of the CDR3 is 14 residues. The V segment lost 4 bases and the J segment 3 bases; nucleotides outside the gene matches: 4. CDR1 and CDR2 from the germline V gene are MNHEY and SMNVEV (reference sequence). The CDR3, as DNA: TGTGCCAGCAGTTCGACAGGGGAATACTATGGCTACACCTTC. Protein product: CASSSTGEYYGYTF.

The chain joins TRBV5-1 to TRBJ2-1, with D tentatively TRBD2 (5 bases). Trimming cost V 4 bases and J 2 bases, with 13 bases left between them. Germline V gene lookup returns CDR1 SGHRS and CDR2 YFSETQ. The CDR3 length is 15 residues. CDR3 in DNA: TGCGCCAGCAGCCCTGGGTGGGGAGCCTACAATGAGCAGTTCTTC. Encoded protein: CASSPGWGAYNEQFF.

The V call is TRBV5-1, the J call TRBJ2-1; 11 positions match TRBD1. The CDR3 totals 15 residues. V lost 5 bases to trimming and J lost 3 bases; unmatched junction nucleotides: 4. Germline V gene data show CDR1 as SGHRS and CDR2 as YFSETQ. DNA of the CDR3: TGCGCCAGCAGGCGAGGGACAGGGGGCTACAATGAGCAGTTCTTC. Translating it yields CASRRGTGGYNEQFF.

In the case of this clone: Other DNA sequences in the sample encode the same CDR3. The genes are TRBV28 and TRBJ1-2, with a possible D match to TRBD1 (5 bases). Germline V gene data show CDR1 as MDHEN and CDR2 as SYDVKM. Trimming took off 2 bases at V and 4 bases at J, with 11 bases between the two ends. The CDR3 runs 14 residues. The CDR3 nucleotides read TGTGCCAGCAGTTTAGGGGGAGGGAGCTATGGCTACACCTTC. This gives the protein CASSLGGGSYGYTF.

As to this clone: The same CDR3 is also encoded by other DNA sequences in this sample. This chain connects TRBV6-1 to TRBJ1-5; no definite D call. With 2 bases removed from V and 5 bases from J, the gap between germline ends came to 10 bases. The CDR3 runs 14 residues. CDR1 is MNHNS and CDR2 is SASEGT in the germline V gene. CDR3 loop: CASSESGGYQPQHF. DNA of the CDR3: TGTGCCAGCAGTGAATCAGGAGGGTATCAGCCCCAGCATTTT.

This clone was found once. The chain links TRBV24-1 to TRBJ2-1, with 12 positions matching TRBD2. The CDR3 spans 16 residues. V shed 3 bases and J 8 bases; nucleotides not matched to a gene: 7. Looked up from germline, CDR1 is KGHDR and CDR2 is SFDVKD. This chain's CDR3 is CATSDPGLAGRDEQFF. CDR3 bases: TGTGCCACCAGTGATCCCGGACTAGCGGGGAGGGATGAGCAGTTCTTC.

V gene TRBV10-3 combines with J gene TRBJ2-3; D is perhaps TRBD1 (5 bases). The ends were cut back, 10 bases at V and 3 bases at J, with 8 bases in the middle. This CDR3 spans 11 amino acids. Looked up from germline, CDR1 is ENHRY and CDR2 is SYGVKD. CDR3 bases: TGTGCCACCAGACAGACAGATACGCAGTATTTT. Amino acids: CATRQTDTQYF.

This chain joins TRBV30 and TRBJ2-7, with D perhaps matching TRBD1 (6 bases). CDR1 GTSNPN and CDR2 SVGIG come from the germline V gene (reference sequence). There are 14 residues in the CDR3. Trimming left V 4 bases short and J 3 bases short, with 16 bases between. CDR3 in amino acids: CAWTSVGRGYEQYF. DNA of the CDR3: TGTGCCTGGACCTCAGTGGGCAGGGGCTACGAGCAGTACTTC.

This chain joins TRBV7-6 and TRBJ1-5, with D possibly matching TRBD1 (5 bases). Trimming removed 1 base at V and 10 bases at J, with 14 bases between. There are 14 residues in the CDR3. In germline, CDR1 is SGHVS, CDR2 FNYEAQ. The CDR3 DNA reads TGTGCCAGCAGCTTAGAGGGAAGGGACTCTCCCCAGCATTTT. This translates into CASSLEGRDSPQHF.

The V and J genes are TRBV28 and TRBJ1-4, with 9 bases lining up with TRBD1. This CDR3 has 20 amino acids. Germline CDR1 MDHEN, CDR2 SYDVKM. V lost 5 bases to trimming and J lost 0 bases; unmatched junction nucleotides: 16. CDR3 DNA sequence: TGTGCCAGCAGTCCCGAACGGGGGACAGGGCCCCCGGCAACTAATGAAAAACTGTTTTTT. This gives the protein CASSPERGTGPPATNEKLFF. The full variable domain, with the rest looked up from reference TRBV28 and TRBJ1-4, is DVKVTQSSRYLVKRTGEKVFLECVQDMDHENMFWYRQDPGLGLRLIYFSYDVKMKEKGDIPEGYSVSREKKERFSLILESASTNQTSMYLCASSPERGTGPPATNEKLFFGSGTQLSVL.

The chain uses TRBV30 and TRBJ1-2; tentative D call: TRBD1 (5 bases). The V gene's germline CDR1 is GTSNPN and CDR2 SVGIG (reference sequence). Between the trimmed V and J ends, which lost 3 bases and 3 bases, there was a span of 8 bases. There are 12 residues in the CDR3. The CDR3 region has the DNA TGTGCCTGGAGCCCAGGGTACTATGGCTACACCTTC. Translated: CAWSPGYYGYTF. Looking up the rest from reference TRBV30 and TRBJ1-2 gives the full variable domain: SQTIHQWPATLVQPVGSPLSLECTVEGTSNPNLYWYRQAAGRGLQLLFYSVGIGQISSEVPQNLSASRPQDRQFILSSKKLLLSDSGFYLCAWSPGYYGYTFGSGTRLTVV.

This chain links TRBV5-5 with TRBJ1-5; 8 positions match TRBD1. In germline, CDR1 is SGHKS, CDR2 YYEKEE (reference sequence). The CDR3 totals 14 residues. V dropped 3 bases and J dropped 7; count of bases not matched to a gene: 6. The CDR3 DNA reads TGTGCCAGCAGCTCCGGACAGGGCGGACAGCCCCAGCATTTT. Translating it yields CASSSGQGGQPQHF.

The chain employs TRBV7-6 and TRBJ1-4, with a weak D call TRBD1 (5 bases). Per the germline V gene, CDR1 is SGHVS and CDR2 is FNYEAQ. Trimming stripped 2 bases from V and 8 bases from J, with 15 bases between. This CDR3 has 15 amino acids. CDR3 amino acids: CASSLWAEGEEKLFF. In nucleotides, the CDR3 is TGTGCCAGCAGCTTATGGGCTGAAGGGGAAGAAAAACTGTTTTTT.

The gene calls are TRBV11-2 and TRBJ1-4, with D possibly matching TRBD1 (6 bases). The V gene's germline CDR1 is SGHAT and CDR2 FQNNGV. CDR3 size: 15 residues. Trimming removed 3 bases from V and 6 bases from J, with 14 bases in between. The CDR3 nucleotides read TGTGCCAGCAGCTTGGCGGGGGCACGAGATGAAAAACTGTTTTTT. This sequence encodes CASSLAGARDEKLFF.

The chain carries TRBV5-4 and TRBJ2-5, with 7 nucleotides matching TRBD1. There are 14 residues in the CDR3. CDR1 SGHNT and CDR2 YYREEE come from the germline V gene (reference sequence). V was clipped by 3 bases and J by 4 bases; unmatched bases: 6. CDR3 sequence reads: CASSSQGGPETQYF. The CDR3 nucleotides are TGTGCCAGCAGCTCGCAAGGGGGCCCAGAGACCCAGTACTTC. Based on the CDR3 plus reference TRBV5-4 and TRBJ2-5, the full variable domain is ETGVTQSPTHLIKTRGQQVTLRCSSQSGHNTVSWYQQALGQGPQFIFQYYREEENGRGNFPPRFSGLQFPNYSSELNVNALELDDSALYLCASSSQGGPETQYFGPGTRLLVL.

The chain employs TRBV7-9 and TRBJ2-6; a weak D match, TRBD1 (7 bases). The germline V and J ends were trimmed by 5 bases and 2 bases, with 19 bases remaining between them. Germline assignment: CDR1 SEHNR and CDR2 FQNEAQ (reference sequence). The CDR3 contains 18 residues. The CDR3 sequence is CASSPTPGGPPGANVLTF. The CDR3 DNA follows: TGTGCCAGCAGCCCTACTCCAGGGGGGCCCCCTGGGGCCAACGTCCTGACTTTC.

The V call is TRBV5-5, the J call TRBJ1-5; D not certain. V was trimmed by 4 bases and J by 0 bases, leaving 8 bases between them. The germline CDR1 and CDR2 sequences are SGHKS and YYEKEE (reference sequence). CDR3 length: 14 residues. In DNA, the CDR3 is TGTGCCAGCAGCCTTCACAATAGCAATCAGCCCCAGCATTTT. Protein product: CASSLHNSNQPQHF.